This T cell receptor beta chain comes out of a study of blood T cell repertoires in COVID-19. About the study: COVID-19 samples, acute and convalescent, were from the United States, Italy and Spain. PBMCs, B-cell-depleted T cells, or T cells provided the cDNA or gDNA that made up the material.

In the authors' methods: Reference gene primers were amplified, and this amplification served to estimate nucleated cell counts. TCRdb's table, derived via immunoSEQ multiplex PCR, lists solely in-frame clones and lacks some. V, J and clone size are taken as reported in that table, and D and trimming were inferred from the DNA itself. The table has about 300,000 clones, about nine tenths seen once. From germline, CDR1 is MNHEY and CDR2 SVGAGI. The CDR3 extends over 16 amino acids. With 0 bases removed from V and 2 bases from J, the gap between germline ends came to 14 bases. The receptor comes from a woman in her 40s who had recovered from COVID-19. Material for sequencing was peripheral blood. The genes are TRBV6-5 and TRBJ2-7; D unresolved. CDR3 nucleotide sequence: TGTGCCAGCAGTTACTCGATCATCGGGTTTACCTACGAGCAGTACTTC. It translates to CASSYSIIGFTYEQYF.